Following are 9 T cell receptor beta chains from one sample sequenced in a study of regulatory T cells in long-lasting Graves disease. Time point in this sample: newly diagnosed GD, antithyroid drugs for less than 3 months. Following extraction of RNA from PBMCs, that RNA was used to make the TCR library. HTBI primers from iRepertoire and Arm-PCR of CDR3 regions yielded the TCR beta libraries. TCRdb passed the multiplex PCR reads through MiXCR, listing each CDR3 protein once. The sample shows 530,000 or so distinct CDR3 sequences, about 16% of them seen only once. This sample also appeared in a second study, on T cells in Graves' hyperthyroidism and ophthalmopathy.

This specimen was peripheral blood mononuclear cells (PBMCs), taken at new diagnosis, from a patient treated with antithyroid drugs. The receptors come from a man between 18 and 29 years old with Graves disease.

This clonotype appeared many times. The J gene is TRBJ1-3, the V gene TRBV2; no definite D call. Germline-derived CDR1 and CDR2 are SNHLY and FYNNEI. This CDR3 comprises 14 residues. Trimming stripped 1 base from V and 4 bases from J, with 8 bases between. The CDR3 DNA follows: TGTGCCAGCAGTGAAGAGGGAGCGGGAAACACCATATATTTT. Translating gives CASSEEGAGNTIYF.

This clonotype occurred many times. The CDR3 loop reads CASSLVGSVYEQYF. CDR3 in DNA: TGTGCCAGCAGCTTGGTCGGGTCGGTATACGAGCAGTACTTC. V gene TRBV5-5 combines with J gene TRBJ2-7; D call uncertain. Deletions cut 0 bases from V and 4 bases from J, with 11 bases between. Germline values: CDR1 SGHKS, CDR2 YYEKEE (reference sequence). This CDR3 has 14 residues.

The chain is built from TRBV6-1 and TRBJ2-1; D is tentatively TRBD1 or TRBD2 (5 bases each). Trimming stripped 7 bases from V and 13 bases from J, with 14 bases between. Per the germline V gene, CDR1 is MNHNS and CDR2 is SASEGT. This CDR3 region has 11 residues. CDR3 amino acids: CASTSGTLQFF. The CDR3 DNA sequence: TGTGCCAGCACCTCCGGGACCCTACAGTTCTTC.

The chain joins TRBV30 to TRBJ2-1; 9 bases align to TRBD1. J gave up 8 bases and V 6 bases, and 11 bases lay outside the gene matches. Germline CDR1 and CDR2: GTSNPN and SVGIG (reference sequence). The CDR3 covers 14 residues. CDR3 region: CACIIRDRVYEQFF. The DNA for the CDR3 is TGTGCCTGCATAATCCGGGACAGGGTCTATGAGCAGTTCTTC.

This clonotype appeared many times. This chain links TRBV11-2 with TRBJ2-3; 7 bases are shared with TRBD1. Germline CDR1 SGHAT, CDR2 FQNNGV. After removal of 5 bases from V and 1 base from J, the junction contained 9 bases not matched to a gene. CDR3 length: 16 residues. The CDR3 sequence: CASSRTVQGGTDTQYF. The CDR3 coding sequence is TGTGCCAGCAGCAGGACAGTTCAGGGGGGCACAGATACGCAGTATTTT. Drawing the rest from reference TRBV11-2 and TRBJ2-3, the complete variable domain is EAGVAQSPRYKIIEKRQSVAFWCNPISGHATLYWYQQILGQGPKLLIQFQNNGVVDDSQLPKDRFSAERLKGVDSTLKIQPAKLEDSAVYLCASSRTVQGGTDTQYFGPGTRLTVL.

This clonotype showed up many times. V and J are TRBV12-3 or TRBV12-4 and TRBJ2-7, with D unclear. The CDR3 covers 12 residues. Trimming left V 6 bases short and J 3 bases short, with 9 bases between. The CDR3 sequence: CASSTIGYEQYF. CDR3 coding DNA: TGTGCCAGCAGCACGATCGGCTACGAGCAGTACTTC.

The chain uses TRBV4-2 and TRBJ2-7; 9 nucleotides match TRBD2. This CDR3 is built from 15 residues. Germline V gene sequence: CDR1 LGHNA, CDR2 YNFKEQ. J gave up 3 bases and V 0 bases, and 3 bases lay outside the gene matches. The CDR3 DNA is TGTGCCAGCAGCCAAGACCTAGCGGGATACTACGAGCAGTACTTC. It specifies CASSQDLAGYYEQYF.

This clonotype was counted a few times. This chain links TRBV13 with TRBJ2-1, with 7 bases that match TRBD1. This CDR3 contains 17 residues. V shed 3 bases and J 9 bases; nucleotides not matched to a gene: 17. CDR1 and CDR2 from the germline V gene are PRHDT and FYEKMQ (reference sequence). CDR3 DNA sequence: TGTGCCAGCAGCTTCCGACTTTTACCCGACAGGGTTGTTGAGCAGTTCTTC. This codes for CASSFRLLPDRVVEQFF.

Many counts were recorded for this clonotype. This chain links TRBV5-1 with TRBJ2-3; D not certain. The CDR3 sequence is 12 residues long. The germline V and J ends were trimmed by 5 bases and 3 bases, with 7 bases remaining between them. Germline V gene lookup returns CDR1 SGHRS and CDR2 YFSETQ. Written as DNA, the CDR3 is TGCGCCAGCAGTGAGTATACAGATACGCAGTATTTT. Translating it yields CASSEYTDTQYF.